The 25 T cell receptor beta chains reported below all come from one sample, sequenced in a study of CD8+CD57+ T cells in acquired aplastic anemia. Investigators profiled TCR beta VDJ and CDR3 from genomic DNA template. TCRdb used MiXCR to reprocess the reads, holding one entry per CDR3 protein. The sample has fewer than 250,000 distinct CDR3 sequences; roughly 53% are singletons. The authors sequenced patients whose flow cytometry had shown CD8+CD57+ cell expansion. The sample taken for sequencing was sorted CD4+, CD8+, or CD8+CD57+ T cells (not recorded which) from PBMCs. Receptors were obtained from a human donor with aplastic anemia.

At least ten counts were recorded for this clonotype. The CDR3 sequence is CASSEDQTMGETQYF. As DNA, the CDR3 is TGTGCCAGCAGTGAGGACCAAACTATGGGAGAGACCCAGTACTTC. J is TRBJ2-5 and V is TRBV2, with D uncertain. Looked up from germline, CDR1 is SNHLY and CDR2 is FYNNEI. There are 15 residues in the CDR3. Trimming left V 3 bases short and J 4 bases short, with 15 bases between.

This clonotype was counted ten times or more. The V call is TRBV6-2 or TRBV6-3, the J call TRBJ1-5; TRBD1 agrees at 8 bases. V dropped 9 bases and J dropped 2; count of bases not matched to a gene: 12. Germline lookup yields CDR1 MNHEY and CDR2 SVGEGT. The CDR3 contains 16 residues. The CDR3 sequence is CARAHRGSICNQPQHF. In nucleotides, the CDR3 is TGTGCCAGGGCCCACAGGGGGTCAATCTGCAATCAGCCCCAGCATTTT.

This clonotype appeared a few times. This may stem from a read error, because a much larger clone lies one nucleotide away. V is TRBV20-1 and J is TRBJ1-5, with D possibly matching TRBD1 (6 bases). V was cut by 6 bases and J by 11 bases, with 17 bases left in between. The CDR3 is 12 amino acids. Looked up from germline, CDR1 is DFQATT and CDR2 is SNEGSKA (reference sequence). CDR3: CSARDGGSAQHF. The CDR3 nucleotides are TGCAGTGCCCGGGACGGGGGCTCAGCCCAGCATTTT.

This chain uses TRBV10-3 with TRBJ2-1; 9 bases map to TRBD2. The CDR3 has 14 amino acids. Germline V CDR1 and CDR2: ENHRY, SYGVKD. V shed 4 bases, J shed 5 bases, and the junction held 3 bases outside the gene matches. CDR3: CAISGGGGNNEQFF. DNA of the CDR3: TGTGCCATCAGTGGCGGGGGGGGCAACAATGAGCAGTTCTTC.

This clonotype was seen repeatedly, ten times or more. The rearrangement joins TRBV20-1 to TRBJ2-3; TRBD2 might be the D (5 bases). Germline loops: CDR1 DFQATT, CDR2 SNEGSKA (reference sequence). Trimming stripped 3 bases from V and 1 base from J, with 23 bases between. This CDR3 spans 18 amino acids. DNA of the CDR3: TGCAGTGCTAGCCCGGACTGGTCGGCAGCAGGCGGCACAGATACGCAGTATTTT. The encoded protein is CSASPDWSAAGGTDTQYF.

As concerns this clonotype: Germline and junction disagree at one end, which may indicate a read error. The CDR3, as DNA: TGTGCCAGCAGCGAGGTGGGGACAGCCAAAGACATTCAGTACTTC. Its protein product is CASSEVGTAKDIQYF. This chain uses TRBV7-3 with TRBJ2-4; TRBD1 agrees at 7 bases. The CDR3 has 15 residues. Looked up from germline, CDR1 is SGHTA and CDR2 is FQGTGA.

With respect to this clonotype: It may be a read error: a sequence one base away is much more abundant. The CDR3 does not end in the conserved phenylalanine or tryptophan, so this is likely a read error. The chain is built from TRBV5-6 and TRBJ1-3, with D unclear. CDR1 and CDR2 from the germline V gene are SGHDT and YYEEEE. V dropped 0 bases and J dropped 0 bases, with 7 bases sitting between them. The CDR3 consists of 15 residues. The CDR3 DNA follows: TGTGCCAGCAGCTTGGGCGGGCTCTCTGGAAACACCATATATCTT. It yields the protein CASSLGGLSGNTIYL.

The gene calls are TRBV12-3 or TRBV12-4 and TRBJ1-5, with D perhaps matching TRBD1 (5 bases). This CDR3 region has 15 residues. The V and J ends lost 5 bases and 5 bases respectively, with 16 bases between them. CDR3 in DNA: TGTGCCAGCAGTCCCCGGGACTTGAAGTATCAGCCCCAGCATTTT. Translated: CASSPRDLKYQPQHF.

A word on this clonotype: A single base separates this from a much larger clone, so it may be a read error. J is TRBJ2-2 and V is TRBV5-5; TRBD1 matches 9 bases. Germline V gene lookup returns CDR1 SGHKS and CDR2 YYEKEE (reference sequence). The CDR3 is 15 residues long. CDR3 region: CAGSLDRGDTGELFF. CDR3 in DNA: TGTGCCGGCAGCCTTGACAGGGGGGACACCGGGGAGCTGTTTTTT.

This sequence joins TRBV10-3 and TRBJ1-1; D unresolved. CDR1 is ENHRY, CDR2 SYGVKD, per germline. V was cut by 3 bases and J by 4 bases, with 15 bases left in between. The CDR3 totals 15 residues. CDR3 sequence (DNA): TGTGCCATCAGTGAAAGAGGAAAAGAGGGCACTGAAGCTTTCTTT. Translation gives CAISERGKEGTEAFF.

This clonotype was seen at least ten times. The V and J genes are TRBV6-1 and TRBJ1-5; the D is unclear. Per the germline V gene, CDR1 is MNHNS and CDR2 is SASEGT. This CDR3 contains 13 residues. Trimming left V 6 bases short and J 6 bases short, with 12 bases between. The CDR3 reads CASSDEAIQPQHF. The CDR3 nucleotides are TGTGCCAGCAGCGATGAGGCGATTCAGCCCCAGCATTTT.

The sample holds a few counts of this clonotype. The chain links TRBV5-6 to TRBJ1-2, with 7 nucleotides matching TRBD1. V lost 3 bases and J lost 9; bases outside the gene matches: 17. The CDR3 is made up of 16 amino acids. Germline V gene lookup returns CDR1 SGHDT and CDR2 YYEEEE. This CDR3 reads CASSSPVGQPSLSYTF. The CDR3 DNA reads TGTGCCAGCAGCTCCCCCGTGGGACAGCCATCGCTAAGCTACACCTTC.

This clonotype appeared many times. The rearrangement uses TRBV11-2 and TRBJ1-3, with a weak D call TRBD1 (5 bases). Per the germline V gene, CDR1 is SGHAT and CDR2 is FQNNGV. The CDR3 length is 14 residues. Trimming left V 3 bases short and J 2 bases short, with 8 bases between. The DNA for the CDR3 is TGTGCCAGCAGCTTCGGGGGTGCTGGAAACACCATATATTTT. It translates to CASSFGGAGNTIYF. The full variable domain, rest sourced from reference TRBV11-2 and TRBJ1-3, is EAGVAQSPRYKIIEKRQSVAFWCNPISGHATLYWYQQILGQGPKLLIQFQNNGVVDDSQLPKDRFSAERLKGVDSTLKIQPAKLEDSAVYLCASSFGGAGNTIYFGEGSWLTVV.

About this clonotype itself: At one of its ends the junction is not consistent with the germline gene, which may arise from a read error. The CDR3 here is CARSLKGPGDDQPQHF. The CDR3 DNA reads as TGTGCCAGAAGCTTAAAAGGGCCGGGGGACGATCAGCCCCAGCATTTT. The chain joins TRBV5-1 to TRBJ1-5; tentatively, D is TRBD1 (5 bases). The CDR3 covers 16 residues. Germline V CDR1 and CDR2: SGHRS, YFSETQ. Combining the CDR3 with reference TRBV5-1 and TRBJ1-5 gives the whole variable domain KAGVTQTPRYLIKTRGQQVTLSCSPISGHRSVSWYQQTPGQGLQFLFEYFSETQRNKGNFPGRFSGRQFSNSRSEMNVSTLELGDSALYLCARSLKGPGDDQPQHFGDGTRLSIL.

This clonotype was detected many times. The chain uses TRBV6-4 and TRBJ2-3, with D tentatively TRBD2 (6 bases). The CDR3 is 14 amino acids. Germline V gene data show CDR1 as MRHNA and CDR2 as SNTAGT. The V gene lost 3 bases and the J gene lost 4 bases, with 11 bases spanning the gap. CDR3 nucleotides: TGTGCCAGCAGTGAGGGACTCGGGGCAGATACGCAGTATTTT. It codes for CASSEGLGADTQYF.

In its sample, this clonotype was seen many times. V and J are TRBV25-1 and TRBJ1-1; unclear D gene. This CDR3 contains 11 residues. Germline CDR1 is MGHDK and CDR2 is SYGVNS. The CDR3 sequence is CASGRALKLFF. The CDR3 nucleotides are TGTGCTAGCGGAAGGGCACTGAAGCTTTTCTTT.

The table lists this clonotype with a few counts. The chain joins TRBV10-3 to TRBJ2-7; 10 bases are shared with TRBD1. Germline trimming cut 2 bases from V and 6 bases from J; bases unmatched to any gene: 19. The germline V gene encodes CDR1 ENHRY and CDR2 SYGVKD. The CDR3 extends over 19 amino acids. The CDR3 DNA reads as TGTGCCATCAGTGAGATCGGGTGGGGAACCGGGACAGGGGATAGCGAGCAGTACTTC. Protein product: CAISEIGWGTGTGDSEQYF.

V gene TRBV7-2 combines with J gene TRBJ2-5; D not resolved. Looked up from germline, CDR1 is SGHTA and CDR2 is FQGNSA. The CDR3 runs to 15 residues. Trimming removed 1 base at V and 0 bases at J, with 9 bases between. The CDR3 is CTSSLGQAYQETQYF. The CDR3 nucleotides read TGTACCAGCAGCTTAGGCCAGGCGTACCAAGAGACCCAGTACTTC. The full variable domain, rest sourced from reference TRBV7-2 and TRBJ2-5, is GAGVSQSPSNKVTEKGKDVELRCDPISGHTALYWYRQSLGQGLEFLIYFQGNSAPDKSGLPSDRFSAERTGGSVSTLTIQRTQQEDSAVYLCTSSLGQAYQETQYFGPGTRLLVL.

This clonotype was seen a single time. The chain recombines TRBV20-1 with TRBJ2-1, with 10 nucleotides matching TRBD2. CDR3 length: 17 amino acids. Unmatched junction bases numbered 7, after V lost 2 bases and J lost 0 bases. Germline assignment: CDR1 DFQATT and CDR2 SNEGSKA (reference sequence). Here the CDR3 reads CSARRLAGESSYNEQFF. CDR3 in DNA: TGCAGTGCTAGAAGGCTAGCGGGGGAGAGCTCCTACAATGAGCAGTTCTTC.

This sequence joins TRBV20-1 and TRBJ1-2; D is uncertain. Germline V lookup: CDR1 DFQATT, CDR2 SNEGSKA (reference sequence). Deletions cut 5 bases from V and 0 bases from J, with 10 bases between. The CDR3 totals 13 residues. CDR3 sequence reads: CSAGPRANYGYTF. The CDR3 bases are TGCAGTGCTGGGCCAAGAGCTAACTATGGCTACACCTTC.

The rearrangement joins TRBV9 to TRBJ1-2; D call uncertain. The germline CDR1 and CDR2 sequences are SGDLS and YYNGEE. V lost 1 base, J lost 8 bases, and 15 bases lay in between. This CDR3 region has 14 residues. CDR3 protein: CASSVRDDAEGYTF. The CDR3 DNA follows: TGTGCCAGCAGCGTAAGAGATGACGCAGAGGGCTACACCTTC.

This chain links TRBV30 with TRBJ1-6, with 10 bases identical to TRBD1. The trim removed 4 bases at V and 5 bases at J, leaving 2 bases unmatched. The V gene's germline CDR1 is GTSNPN and CDR2 SVGIG (reference sequence). The length of the CDR3 is 14 residues. The CDR3 nucleotides are TGTGCCTGGATGGGGACAGGGGATAATTCACCCCTCCACTTT. Its protein is CAWMGTGDNSPLHF.

This clonotype was detected many times. The V call is TRBV7-9, the J call TRBJ2-3; TRBD2 agrees at 12 bases. There are 16 residues in the CDR3. V shed 4 bases, J shed 6 bases, and the junction held 8 bases outside the gene matches. The germline V gene has CDR1 SEHNR and CDR2 FQNEAQ (reference sequence). CDR3 region: CASSYPLAGGLDTQYF. The CDR3 DNA follows: TGTGCCAGCAGCTACCCACTAGCGGGGGGCCTCGATACGCAGTATTTT. The whole variable domain, filled in from reference TRBV7-9 and TRBJ2-3, reads DTGVSQNPRHKITKRGQNVTFRCDPISEHNRLYWYRQTLGQGPEFLTYFQNEAQLEKSRLLSDRFSAERPKGSFSTLEIQRTEQGDSAMYLCASSYPLAGGLDTQYFGPGTRLTVL.

Many counts were recorded for this clonotype. The rearrangement uses TRBV5-1 and TRBJ1-6, with D hard to call. Germline assignment: CDR1 SGHRS and CDR2 YFSETQ. Trimming stripped 4 bases from V and 7 bases from J, with 12 bases between. CDR3 length: 14 residues. CDR3 loop: CASSPGRQNSPLHF. CDR3 bases: TGCGCCAGCAGCCCAGGACGGCAAAATTCACCCCTCCACTTT.

The rearrangement uses TRBV2 and TRBJ2-7; D possibly uses TRBD1 or TRBD2 (5 bases each). The ends were cut back, 8 bases at V and 6 bases at J, with 17 bases in the middle. The germline V gene encodes CDR1 SNHLY and CDR2 FYNNEI. CDR3 size: 13 residues. The chain's CDR3 is CASSGTGTSEQYF. CDR3 DNA: TGTGCCAGCTCAGGGACCGGGACCAGCGAGCAGTACTTC. The variable domain in full, completed from reference TRBV2 and TRBJ2-7, reads EPEVTQTPSHQVTQMGQEVILRCVPISNHLYFYWYRQILGQKVEFLVSFYNNEISEKSEIFDDQFSVERPDGSNFTLKIRSTKLEDSAMYFCASSGTGTSEQYFGPGTRLTVT.